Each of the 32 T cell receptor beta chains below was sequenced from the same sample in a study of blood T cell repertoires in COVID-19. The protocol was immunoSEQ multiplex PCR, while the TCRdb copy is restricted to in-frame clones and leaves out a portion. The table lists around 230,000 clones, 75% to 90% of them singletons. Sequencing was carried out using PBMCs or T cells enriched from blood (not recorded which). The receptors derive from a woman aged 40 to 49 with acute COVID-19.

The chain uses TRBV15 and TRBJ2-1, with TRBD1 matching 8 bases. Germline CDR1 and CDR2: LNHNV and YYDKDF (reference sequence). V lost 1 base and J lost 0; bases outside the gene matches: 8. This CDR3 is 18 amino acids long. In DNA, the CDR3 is TGTGCCACCAGCAGAGGGAGGGGGACAGGCCTCTCCTACAATGAGCAGTTCTTC. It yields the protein CATSRGRGTGLSYNEQFF.

In DNA, the CDR3 is TGTGCCAGCAGCCCGAGGAACACTGAAGCTTTCTTT. Translation gives CASSPRNTEAFF. The rearrangement uses TRBV13 and TRBJ1-1; D is uncertain. This CDR3 contains 12 residues. Germline lookup yields CDR1 PRHDT and CDR2 FYEKMQ (reference sequence). Between the trimmed V and J ends, which lost 5 bases and 1 base, there was a span of 5 bases.

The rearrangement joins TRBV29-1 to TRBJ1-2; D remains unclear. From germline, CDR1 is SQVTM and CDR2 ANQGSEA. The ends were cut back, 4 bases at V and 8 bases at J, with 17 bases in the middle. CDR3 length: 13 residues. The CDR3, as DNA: TGCAGCGTTGGCGAGGGCCTGCCGGTCGGCTACACCTTC. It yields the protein CSVGEGLPVGYTF.

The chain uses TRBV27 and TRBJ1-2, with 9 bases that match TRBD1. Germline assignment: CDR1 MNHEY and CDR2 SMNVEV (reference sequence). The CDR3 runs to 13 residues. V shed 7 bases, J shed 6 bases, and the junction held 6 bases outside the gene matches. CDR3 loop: CASKGTGFNGYTF. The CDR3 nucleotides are TGTGCCAGCAAAGGGACAGGGTTTAATGGCTACACCTTC.

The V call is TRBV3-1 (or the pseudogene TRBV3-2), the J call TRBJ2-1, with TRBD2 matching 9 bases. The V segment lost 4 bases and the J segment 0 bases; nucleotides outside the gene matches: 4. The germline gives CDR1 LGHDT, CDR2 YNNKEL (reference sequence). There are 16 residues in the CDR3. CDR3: CASSLSRGGSYNEQFF. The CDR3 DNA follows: TGTGCCAGCAGCCTCTCGCGGGGGGGCTCCTACAATGAGCAGTTCTTC.

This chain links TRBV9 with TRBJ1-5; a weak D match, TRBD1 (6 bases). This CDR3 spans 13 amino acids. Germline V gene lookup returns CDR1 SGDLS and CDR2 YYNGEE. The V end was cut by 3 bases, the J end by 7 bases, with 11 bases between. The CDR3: CASSEGGGQPQHF. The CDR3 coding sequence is TGTGCCAGCAGCGAGGGGGGAGGGCAGCCCCAGCATTTT.

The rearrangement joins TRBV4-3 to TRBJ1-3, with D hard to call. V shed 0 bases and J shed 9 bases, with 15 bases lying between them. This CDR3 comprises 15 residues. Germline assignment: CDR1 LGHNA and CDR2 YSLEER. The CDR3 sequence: CASSQERITLSTIYF. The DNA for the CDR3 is TGCGCCAGCAGCCAAGAGAGAATTACCTTGTCCACCATATATTTT.

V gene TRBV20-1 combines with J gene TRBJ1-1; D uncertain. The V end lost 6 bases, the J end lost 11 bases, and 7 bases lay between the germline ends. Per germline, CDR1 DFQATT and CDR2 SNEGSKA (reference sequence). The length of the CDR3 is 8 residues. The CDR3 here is CSASAAFF. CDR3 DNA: TGCAGTGCCTCCGCGGCTTTCTTT.

As DNA, the CDR3 is TGTGCCAGCTCACCGGACAGGGTAACCACTGAAGCTTTCTTT. It yields the protein CASSPDRVTTEAFF. This rearrangement joins TRBV18 to TRBJ1-1, with 8 bases that match TRBD1. CDR1 is KGHSH and CDR2 is LQKENI in the germline V gene. Trimming at V came to 3 bases and at J to 4 bases, leaving 4 bases not matched to a gene. This CDR3 contains 14 residues.

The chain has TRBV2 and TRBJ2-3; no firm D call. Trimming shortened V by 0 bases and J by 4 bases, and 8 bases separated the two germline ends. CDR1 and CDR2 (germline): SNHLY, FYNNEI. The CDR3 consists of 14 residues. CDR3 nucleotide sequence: TGTGCCAGCAGTGAAGCGCGGTCACCAGATACGCAGTATTTT. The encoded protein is CASSEARSPDTQYF.

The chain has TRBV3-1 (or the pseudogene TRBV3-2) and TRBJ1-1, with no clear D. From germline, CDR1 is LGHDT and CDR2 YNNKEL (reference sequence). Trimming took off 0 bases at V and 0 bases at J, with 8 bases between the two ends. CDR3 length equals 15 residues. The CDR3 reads CASSQEADMNTEAFF. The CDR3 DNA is TGTGCCAGCAGCCAAGAGGCAGACATGAACACTGAAGCTTTCTTT.

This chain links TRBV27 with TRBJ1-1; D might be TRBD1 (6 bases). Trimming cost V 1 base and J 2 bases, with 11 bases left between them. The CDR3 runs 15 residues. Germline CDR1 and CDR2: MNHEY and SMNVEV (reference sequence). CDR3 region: CASSLYRDLNTEAFF. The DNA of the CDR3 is TGTGCCAGCAGTTTATACAGGGACCTAAACACTGAAGCTTTCTTT.

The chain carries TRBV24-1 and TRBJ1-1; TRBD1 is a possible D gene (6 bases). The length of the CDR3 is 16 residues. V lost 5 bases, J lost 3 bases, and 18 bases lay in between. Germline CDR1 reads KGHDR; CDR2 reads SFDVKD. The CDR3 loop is CATSATTRGADTEAFF. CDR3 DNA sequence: TGTGCCACCAGTGCTACTACTCGGGGGGCTGACACTGAAGCTTTCTTT.

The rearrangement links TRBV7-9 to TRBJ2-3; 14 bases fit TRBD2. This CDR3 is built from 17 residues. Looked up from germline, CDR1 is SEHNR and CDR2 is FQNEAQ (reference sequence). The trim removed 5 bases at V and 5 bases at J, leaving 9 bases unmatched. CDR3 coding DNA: TGTGCCAGCAGCCGAGGCGGGACTAGCGGGGGCGGAGATACGCAGTATTTT. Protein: CASSRGGTSGGGDTQYF.

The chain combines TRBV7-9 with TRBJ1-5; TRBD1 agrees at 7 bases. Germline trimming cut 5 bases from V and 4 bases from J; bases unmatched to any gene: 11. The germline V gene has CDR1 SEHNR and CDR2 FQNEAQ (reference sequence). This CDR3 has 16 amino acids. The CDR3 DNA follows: TGTGCCAGCAGCGCTGACCCGACAGGGCCGAATCAGCCCCAGCATTTT. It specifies CASSADPTGPNQPQHF.

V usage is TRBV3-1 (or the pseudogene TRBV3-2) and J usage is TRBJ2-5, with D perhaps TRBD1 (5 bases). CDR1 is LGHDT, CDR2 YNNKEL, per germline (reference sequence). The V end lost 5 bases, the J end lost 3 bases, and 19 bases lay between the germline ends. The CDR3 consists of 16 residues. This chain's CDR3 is CASSSPPGLIEETQYF. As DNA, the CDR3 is TGTGCCAGCAGCAGCCCCCCAGGGCTAATCGAAGAGACCCAGTACTTC.

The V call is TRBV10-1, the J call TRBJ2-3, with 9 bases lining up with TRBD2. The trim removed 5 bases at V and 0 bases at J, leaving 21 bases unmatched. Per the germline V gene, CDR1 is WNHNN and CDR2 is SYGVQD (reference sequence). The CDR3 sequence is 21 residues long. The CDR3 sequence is CASSSELGLAGPGYSTDTQYF. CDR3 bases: TGCGCCAGCAGTAGTGAACTAGGGCTAGCGGGGCCCGGCTATAGCACAGATACGCAGTATTTT.

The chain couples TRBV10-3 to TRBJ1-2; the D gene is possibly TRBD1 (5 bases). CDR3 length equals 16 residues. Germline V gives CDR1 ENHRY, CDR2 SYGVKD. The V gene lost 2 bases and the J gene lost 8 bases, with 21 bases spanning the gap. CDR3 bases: TGTGCCATCAGTGAGGAGGGGAGGCCGGAGGGGAAAGGCTACACCTTC. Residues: CAISEEGRPEGKGYTF.

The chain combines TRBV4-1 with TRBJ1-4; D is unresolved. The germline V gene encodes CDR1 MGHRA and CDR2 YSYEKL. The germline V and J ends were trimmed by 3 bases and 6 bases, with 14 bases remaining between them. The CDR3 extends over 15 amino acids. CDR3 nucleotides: TGCGCCAGCAGCCACGACACGGCGGGAGATGAAAAACTGTTTTTT. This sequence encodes CASSHDTAGDEKLFF.

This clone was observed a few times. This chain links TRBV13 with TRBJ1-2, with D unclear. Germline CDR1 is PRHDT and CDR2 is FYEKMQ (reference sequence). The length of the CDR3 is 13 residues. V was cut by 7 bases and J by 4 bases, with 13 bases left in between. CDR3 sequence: CASIKAGGYGYTF. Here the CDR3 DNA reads TGTGCCAGCATAAAAGCGGGCGGCTATGGCTACACCTTC.

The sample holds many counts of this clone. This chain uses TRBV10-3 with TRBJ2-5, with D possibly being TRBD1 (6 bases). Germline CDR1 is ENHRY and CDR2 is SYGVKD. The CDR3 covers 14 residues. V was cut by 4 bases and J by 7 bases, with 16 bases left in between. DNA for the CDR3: TGTGCCATCAGTGTAAACGCAGAAGGGGGGACCCAGTACTTC. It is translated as CAISVNAEGGTQYF.

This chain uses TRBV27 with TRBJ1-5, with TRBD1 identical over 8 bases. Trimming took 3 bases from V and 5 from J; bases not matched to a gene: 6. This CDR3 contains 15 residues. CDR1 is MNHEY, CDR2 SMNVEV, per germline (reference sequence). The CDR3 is CASSLSQGAHQPQHF. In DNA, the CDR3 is TGTGCCAGCAGTTTGTCCCAGGGGGCACATCAGCCCCAGCATTTT.

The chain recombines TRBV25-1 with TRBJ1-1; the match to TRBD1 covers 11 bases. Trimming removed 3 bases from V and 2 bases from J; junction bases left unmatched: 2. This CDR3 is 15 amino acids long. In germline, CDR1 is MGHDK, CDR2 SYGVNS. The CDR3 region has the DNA TGTGCCAGCAGTGAGGACAGGGGGCTCAACACTGAAGCTTTCTTT. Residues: CASSEDRGLNTEAFF.

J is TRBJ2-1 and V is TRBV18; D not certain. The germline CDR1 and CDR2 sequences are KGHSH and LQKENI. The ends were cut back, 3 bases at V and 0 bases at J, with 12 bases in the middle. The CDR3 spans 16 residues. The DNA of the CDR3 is TGTGCCAGCTCACCTGGTCTGGCCCGCTCCTACAATGAGCAGTTCTTC. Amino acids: CASSPGLARSYNEQFF.

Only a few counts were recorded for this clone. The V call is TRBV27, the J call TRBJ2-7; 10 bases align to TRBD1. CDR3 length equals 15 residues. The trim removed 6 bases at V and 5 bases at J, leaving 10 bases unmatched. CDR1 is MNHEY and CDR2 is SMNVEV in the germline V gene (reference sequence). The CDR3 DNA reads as TGTGCCAGCAGCCCGGTCCGGGACAGGGGCCACGAGCAGTACTTC. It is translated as CASSPVRDRGHEQYF.

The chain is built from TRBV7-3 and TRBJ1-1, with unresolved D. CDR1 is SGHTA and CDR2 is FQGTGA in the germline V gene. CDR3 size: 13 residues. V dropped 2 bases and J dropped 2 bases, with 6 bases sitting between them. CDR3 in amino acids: CASSLEGNTEAFF. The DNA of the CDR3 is TGTGCCAGCAGCTTAGAGGGTAACACTGAAGCTTTCTTT.

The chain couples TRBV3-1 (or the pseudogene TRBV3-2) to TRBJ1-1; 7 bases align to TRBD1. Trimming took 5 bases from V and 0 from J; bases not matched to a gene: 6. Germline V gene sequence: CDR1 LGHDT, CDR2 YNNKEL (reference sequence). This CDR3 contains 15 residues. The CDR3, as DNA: TGTGCCAGCAGCAGGACGACAGGGATGAACACTGAAGCTTTCTTT. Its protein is CASSRTTGMNTEAFF.

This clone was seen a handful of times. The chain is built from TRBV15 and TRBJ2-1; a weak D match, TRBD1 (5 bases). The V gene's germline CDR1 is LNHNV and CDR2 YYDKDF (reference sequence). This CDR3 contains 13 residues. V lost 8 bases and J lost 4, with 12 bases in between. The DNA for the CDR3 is TGTGCCACCGAACGAAGGGGATACAATGAGCAGTTCTTC. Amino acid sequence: CATERRGYNEQFF.

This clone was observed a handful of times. DNA of the CDR3: TGTGCCAGCAGTAAACCGGGGTTCCCCCTCGAGCAGTACTTC. Its protein product is CASSKPGFPLEQYF. J is TRBJ2-7 and V is TRBV6-5, with a tentative D call TRBD2 (5 bases). Germline CDR1 is MNHEY and CDR2 is SVGAGI. V was pared by 5 bases and J by 6 bases, with 17 bases between. The CDR3 runs to 14 residues.

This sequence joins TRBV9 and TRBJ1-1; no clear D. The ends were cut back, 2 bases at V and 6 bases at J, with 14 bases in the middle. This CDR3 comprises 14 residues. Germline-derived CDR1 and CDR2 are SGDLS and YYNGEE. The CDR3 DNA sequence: TGTGCCAGCAGCGTTAAAGGGAGTGATGCTGAAGCTTTCTTT. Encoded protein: CASSVKGSDAEAFF.

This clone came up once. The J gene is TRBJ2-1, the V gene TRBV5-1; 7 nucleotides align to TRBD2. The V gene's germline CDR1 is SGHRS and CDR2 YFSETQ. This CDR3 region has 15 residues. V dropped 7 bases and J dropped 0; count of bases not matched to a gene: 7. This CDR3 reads CASRGEQSSYNEQFF. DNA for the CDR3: TGCGCCAGCCGGGGGGAACAGAGCTCCTACAATGAGCAGTTCTTC.

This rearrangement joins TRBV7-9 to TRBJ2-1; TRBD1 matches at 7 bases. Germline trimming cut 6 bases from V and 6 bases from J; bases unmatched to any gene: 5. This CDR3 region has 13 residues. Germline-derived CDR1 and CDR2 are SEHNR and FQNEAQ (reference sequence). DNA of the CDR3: TGTGCCAGCAGTTCCACAGGGGTCAATGAGCAGTTCTTC. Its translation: CASSSTGVNEQFF.